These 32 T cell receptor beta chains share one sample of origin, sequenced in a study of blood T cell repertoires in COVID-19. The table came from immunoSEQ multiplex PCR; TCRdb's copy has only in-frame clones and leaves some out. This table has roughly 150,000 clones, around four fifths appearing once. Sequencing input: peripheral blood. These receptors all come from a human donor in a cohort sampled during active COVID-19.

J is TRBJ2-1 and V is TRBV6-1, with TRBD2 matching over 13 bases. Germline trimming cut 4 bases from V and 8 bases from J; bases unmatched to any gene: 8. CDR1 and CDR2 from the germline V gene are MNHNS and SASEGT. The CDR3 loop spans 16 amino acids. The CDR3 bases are TGTGCCAGCAGTGTATCCGGGACTAGCGGGACCTATGAGCAGTTCTTC. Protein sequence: CASSVSGTSGTYEQFF.

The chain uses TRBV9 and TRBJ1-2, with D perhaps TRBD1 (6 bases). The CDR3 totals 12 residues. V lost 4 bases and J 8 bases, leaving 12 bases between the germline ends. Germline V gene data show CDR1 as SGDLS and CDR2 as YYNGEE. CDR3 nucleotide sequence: TGTGCCAGCAGCCCACAGGGTTTCGGCTACACCTTC. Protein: CASSPQGFGYTF.

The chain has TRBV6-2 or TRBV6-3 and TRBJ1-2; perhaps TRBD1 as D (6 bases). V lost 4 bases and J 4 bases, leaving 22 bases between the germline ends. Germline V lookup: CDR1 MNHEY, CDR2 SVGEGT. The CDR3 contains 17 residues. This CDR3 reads CASSSRGGTRYIYGYTF. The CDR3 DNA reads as TGTGCCAGCAGTTCTCGAGGGGGAACACGATATATCTATGGCTACACCTTC.

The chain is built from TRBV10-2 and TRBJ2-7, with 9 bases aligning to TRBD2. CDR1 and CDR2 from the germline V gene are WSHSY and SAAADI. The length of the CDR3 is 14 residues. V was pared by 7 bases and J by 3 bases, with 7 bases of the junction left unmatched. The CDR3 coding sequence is TGCGCCAGCAAGAGGCGGGGGGGACTCTACGAGCAGTACTTC. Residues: CASKRRGGLYEQYF.

The CDR3, as DNA: TGTGCCTGGAGTGGCACAGATAACTATGGCTACACCTTC. Translated, it gives CAWSGTDNYGYTF. The genes are TRBV30 and TRBJ1-2; D is undetermined. The CDR3 runs 13 residues. In germline, CDR1 is GTSNPN, CDR2 SVGIG (reference sequence). V was clipped by 1 base and J by 1 base, with 7 bases between them.

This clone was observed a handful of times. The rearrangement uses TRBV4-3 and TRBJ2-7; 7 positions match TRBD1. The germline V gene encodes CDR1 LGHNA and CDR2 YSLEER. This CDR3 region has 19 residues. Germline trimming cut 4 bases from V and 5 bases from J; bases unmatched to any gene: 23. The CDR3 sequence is CASSRATGTDSNLPHEQYF. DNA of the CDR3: TGCGCCAGCAGCCGCGCAACCGGGACAGATTCTAATTTGCCCCACGAGCAGTACTTC.

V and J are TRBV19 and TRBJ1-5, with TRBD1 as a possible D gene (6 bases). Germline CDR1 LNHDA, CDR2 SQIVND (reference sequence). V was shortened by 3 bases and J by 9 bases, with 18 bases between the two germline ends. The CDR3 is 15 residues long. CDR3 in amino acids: CASSMRTVRGSPQHF. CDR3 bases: TGTGCCAGTAGTATGCGGACAGTCAGGGGTTCGCCCCAGCATTTT.

The CDR3 DNA sequence: TGTGCCAGCAGCCCCGGGGCGGGGCAAGGGCCCAGCAATGAGCAGTTCTTC. Protein: CASSPGAGQGPSNEQFF. The chain recombines TRBV7-6 with TRBJ2-1, with TRBD2 as a possible D gene (6 bases). CDR3 length equals 17 residues. In germline, CDR1 is SGHVS, CDR2 FNYEAQ. Deletions cut 5 bases from V and 6 bases from J, with 23 bases between.

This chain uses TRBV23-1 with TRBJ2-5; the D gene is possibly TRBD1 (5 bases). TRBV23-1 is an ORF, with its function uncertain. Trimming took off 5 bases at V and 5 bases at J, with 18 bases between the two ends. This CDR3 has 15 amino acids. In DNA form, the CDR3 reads TGCGCCAGCAGTGGAAAAGGGCAGGGAAGGGAGACCCAGTACTTC. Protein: CASSGKGQGRETQYF.

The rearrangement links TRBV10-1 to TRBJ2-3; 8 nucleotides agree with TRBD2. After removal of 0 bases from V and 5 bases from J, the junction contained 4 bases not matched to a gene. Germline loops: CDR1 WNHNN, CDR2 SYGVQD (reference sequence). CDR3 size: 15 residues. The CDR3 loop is CASSESGGRKDTQYF. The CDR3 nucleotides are TGCGCCAGCAGTGAGTCGGGCGGGAGGAAAGATACGCAGTATTTT.

The CDR3 DNA sequence: TGTGCCAGCTCACCTGAACAGGGGAATCAGCCCCAGCATTTT. It yields the protein CASSPEQGNQPQHF. The chain uses TRBV18 and TRBJ1-5, with TRBD1 matching over 7 bases. The junction had 3 bases not matched to a gene; V was cut back by 3 bases and J by 4 bases. Germline V gene data show CDR1 as KGHSH and CDR2 as LQKENI. The CDR3 has 14 residues.

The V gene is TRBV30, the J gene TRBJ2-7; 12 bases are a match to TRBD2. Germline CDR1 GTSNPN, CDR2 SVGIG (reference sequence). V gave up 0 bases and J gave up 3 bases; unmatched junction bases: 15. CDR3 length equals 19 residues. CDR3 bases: TGTGCCTGGAGTGTACCCCGGACTAGCGGGAACAACCTCTTCTACGAGCAGTACTTC. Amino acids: CAWSVPRTSGNNLFYEQYF.

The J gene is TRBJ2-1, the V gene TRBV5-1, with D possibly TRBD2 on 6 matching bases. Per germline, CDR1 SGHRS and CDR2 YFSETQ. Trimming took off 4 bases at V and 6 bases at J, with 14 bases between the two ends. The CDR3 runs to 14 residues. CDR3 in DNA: TGCGCCAGCAGCCCCGGCGGGGTCGGCAATGAGCAGTTCTTC. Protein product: CASSPGGVGNEQFF.

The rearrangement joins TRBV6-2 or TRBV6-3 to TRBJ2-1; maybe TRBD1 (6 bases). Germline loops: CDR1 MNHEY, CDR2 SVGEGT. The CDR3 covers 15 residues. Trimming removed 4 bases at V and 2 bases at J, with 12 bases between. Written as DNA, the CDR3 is TGTGCCAGCAGTTTTGACAGGTTTACCTACAATGAGCAGTTCTTC. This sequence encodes CASSFDRFTYNEQFF.

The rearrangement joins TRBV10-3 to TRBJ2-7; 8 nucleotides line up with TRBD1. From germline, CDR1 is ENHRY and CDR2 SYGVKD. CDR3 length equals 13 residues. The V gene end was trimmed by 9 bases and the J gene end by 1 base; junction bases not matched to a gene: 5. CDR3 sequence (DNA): TGTGCCATAAACAGGGGGTCGTCCTACGAGCAGTACTTC. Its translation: CAINRGSSYEQYF.

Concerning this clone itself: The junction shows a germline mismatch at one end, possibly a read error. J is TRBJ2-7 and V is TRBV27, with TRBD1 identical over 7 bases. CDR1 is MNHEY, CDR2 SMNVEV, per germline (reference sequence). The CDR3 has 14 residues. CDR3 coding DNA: TGTGCCAGCAGCTTATACAGGGGTCCCTACGAGCAGTACTTC. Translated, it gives CASSLYRGPYEQYF.

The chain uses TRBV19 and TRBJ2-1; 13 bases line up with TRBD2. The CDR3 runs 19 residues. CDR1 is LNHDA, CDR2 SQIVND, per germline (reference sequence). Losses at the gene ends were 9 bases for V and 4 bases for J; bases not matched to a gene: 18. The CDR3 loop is CASSGGGLAGSFPYNEQFF. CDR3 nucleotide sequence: TGTGCCAGCTCGGGAGGGGGACTAGCGGGGTCTTTCCCGTACAATGAGCAGTTCTTC.

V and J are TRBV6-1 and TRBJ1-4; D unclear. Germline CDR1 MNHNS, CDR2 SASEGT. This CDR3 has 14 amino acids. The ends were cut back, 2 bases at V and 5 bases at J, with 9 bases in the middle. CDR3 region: CASSELRKNEKLFF. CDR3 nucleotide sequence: TGTGCCAGCAGTGAACTGAGGAAAAATGAAAAACTGTTTTTT.

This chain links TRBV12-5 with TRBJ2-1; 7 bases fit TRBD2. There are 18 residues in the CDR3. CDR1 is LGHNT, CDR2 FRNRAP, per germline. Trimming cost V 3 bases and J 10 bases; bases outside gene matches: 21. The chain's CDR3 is CASGFLRPGSSGSREQFF. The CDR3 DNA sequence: TGTGCTAGTGGTTTTTTGCGTCCAGGCTCTAGCGGATCTCGGGAGCAGTTCTTC.

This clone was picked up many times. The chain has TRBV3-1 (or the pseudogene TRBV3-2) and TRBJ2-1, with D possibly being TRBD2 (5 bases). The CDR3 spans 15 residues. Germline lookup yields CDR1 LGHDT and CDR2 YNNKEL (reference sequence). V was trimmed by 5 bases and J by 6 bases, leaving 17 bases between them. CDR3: CASSAEGSVCNEQFF. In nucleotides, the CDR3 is TGTGCCAGCAGCGCCGAGGGTTCGGTCTGCAATGAGCAGTTCTTC.

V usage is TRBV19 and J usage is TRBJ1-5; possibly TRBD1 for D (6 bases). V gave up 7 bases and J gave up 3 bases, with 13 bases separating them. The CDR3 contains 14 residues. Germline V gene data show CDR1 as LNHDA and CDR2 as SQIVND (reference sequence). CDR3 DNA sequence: TGTGCCAGTAACAAGGACAGCTACAATCAGCCCCAGCATTTT. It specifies CASNKDSYNQPQHF.

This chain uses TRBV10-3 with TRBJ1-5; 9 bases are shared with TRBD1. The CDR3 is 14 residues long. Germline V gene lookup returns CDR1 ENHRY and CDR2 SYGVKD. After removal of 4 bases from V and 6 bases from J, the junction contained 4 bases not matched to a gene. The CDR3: CAISGQGVSQPQHF. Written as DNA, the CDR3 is TGTGCCATCAGTGGACAGGGGGTCAGTCAGCCCCAGCATTTT.

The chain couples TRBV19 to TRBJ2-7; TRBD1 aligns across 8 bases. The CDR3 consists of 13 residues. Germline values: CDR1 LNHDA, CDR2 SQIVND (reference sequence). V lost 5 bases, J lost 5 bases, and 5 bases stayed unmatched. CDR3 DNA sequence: TGTGCCAGTAGTGGACAGGGTTTCCACGAGCAGTACTTC. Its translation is CASSGQGFHEQYF.

The CDR3 spells CSVVKGTGGYGYTF. The CDR3 DNA follows: TGCAGCGTTGTGAAAGGGACAGGCGGCTATGGCTACACCTTC. This chain links TRBV29-1 with TRBJ1-2, with TRBD1 matching 8 bases. The CDR3 is 14 amino acids. In germline, CDR1 is SQVTM, CDR2 ANQGSEA. The trim removed 4 bases at V and 4 bases at J, leaving 8 bases unmatched.

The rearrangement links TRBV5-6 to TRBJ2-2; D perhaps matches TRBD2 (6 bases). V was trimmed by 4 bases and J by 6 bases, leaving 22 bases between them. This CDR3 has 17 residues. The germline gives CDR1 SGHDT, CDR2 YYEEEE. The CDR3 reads CASSEYQAGFTAGELFF. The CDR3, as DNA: TGTGCCAGCAGCGAATACCAAGCGGGCTTCACAGCCGGGGAGCTGTTTTTT.

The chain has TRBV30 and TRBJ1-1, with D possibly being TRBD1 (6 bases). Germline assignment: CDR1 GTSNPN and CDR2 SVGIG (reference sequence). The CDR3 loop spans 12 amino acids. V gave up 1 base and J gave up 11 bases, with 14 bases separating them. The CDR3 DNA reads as TGTGCCTGGAGTGATAAGGGGGATAAGGCTTTCTTT. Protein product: CAWSDKGDKAFF.

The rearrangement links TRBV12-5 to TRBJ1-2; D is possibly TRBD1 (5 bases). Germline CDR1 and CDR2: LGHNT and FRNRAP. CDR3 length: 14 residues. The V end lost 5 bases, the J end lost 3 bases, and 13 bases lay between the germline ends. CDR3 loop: CASGLGGVDYGYTF. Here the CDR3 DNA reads TGTGCTAGTGGTCTGGGGGGGGTTGACTATGGCTACACCTTC.

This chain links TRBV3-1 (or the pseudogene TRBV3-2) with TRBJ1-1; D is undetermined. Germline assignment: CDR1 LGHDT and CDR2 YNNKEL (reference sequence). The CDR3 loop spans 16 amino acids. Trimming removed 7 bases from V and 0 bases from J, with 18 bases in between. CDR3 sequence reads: CASTSRQQNLNTEAFF. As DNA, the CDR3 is TGTGCCAGCACCTCCCGCCAACAGAACTTGAACACTGAAGCTTTCTTT.

CDR3 region: CSAGDQRLGGFYNEQFF. The DNA for the CDR3 is TGCAGTGCTGGTGATCAACGACTGGGGGGGTTCTACAATGAGCAGTTCTTC. This chain uses TRBV20-1 with TRBJ2-1; 7 bases fit TRBD2. Trimming took 5 bases from V and 3 from J; bases not matched to a gene: 16. This CDR3 spans 17 amino acids. CDR1 DFQATT and CDR2 SNEGSKA come from the germline V gene (reference sequence).

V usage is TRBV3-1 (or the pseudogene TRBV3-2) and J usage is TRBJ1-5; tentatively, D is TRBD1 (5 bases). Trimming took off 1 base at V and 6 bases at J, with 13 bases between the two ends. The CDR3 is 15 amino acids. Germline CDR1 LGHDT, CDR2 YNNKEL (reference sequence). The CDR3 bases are TGTGCCAGCAGCCAAGGGGGGGACTTTGGTCAGCCCCAGCATTTT. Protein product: CASSQGGDFGQPQHF.

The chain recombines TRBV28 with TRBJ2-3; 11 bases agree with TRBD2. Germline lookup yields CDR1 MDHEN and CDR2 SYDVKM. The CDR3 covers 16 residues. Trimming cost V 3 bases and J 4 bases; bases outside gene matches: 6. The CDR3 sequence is CASSFGLAGGSDTQYF. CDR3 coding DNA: TGTGCCAGCAGTTTCGGGCTAGCGGGGGGTTCAGATACGCAGTATTTT.

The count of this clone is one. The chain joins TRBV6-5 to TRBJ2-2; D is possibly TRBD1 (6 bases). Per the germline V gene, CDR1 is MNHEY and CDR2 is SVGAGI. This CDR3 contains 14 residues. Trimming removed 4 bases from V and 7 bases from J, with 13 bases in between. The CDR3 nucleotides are TGTGCCAGCAGTTCGACCAGGGGAATCGGGGAGCTGTTTTTT. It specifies CASSSTRGIGELFF.